The source of this TCR beta chain is a study of blood T cell repertoires in COVID-19. As for the study in general: Spain, Italy and the United States supplied samples that represented acute and convalescent COVID-19.

Two negative PCRs, clearance, or symptom resolution characterized the recovered Cohort 3 donors. The CDR3 is made up of 13 amino acids. With 6 bases clipped from V and 2 bases from J, the junction kept 3 bases outside the gene matches. Germline CDR1 reads SGHAT; CDR2 reads FQDESV (reference sequence). In the original workflow: Reference gene primer amplification yielded estimated nucleated cell counts. Clones were sequenced by immunoSEQ multiplex PCR, and TCRdb holds only the in-frame ones, with some missing. Clone size and V and J calls were adopted from that table, with D and trimming inferred from the DNA. Of over 250,000 clones listed, 80% to 95% are singletons.

Sequenced material: PBMCs or T cells enriched from blood (not recorded which). This receptor was obtained from a woman aged 25 to 39 who had recovered from COVID-19. The gene calls are TRBV11-1 and TRBJ2-7; 8 bases are shared with TRBD1. CDR3 bases: TGTGCCAGCAGTCGGGACAGGACCTACGAGCAGTACTTC. Translated: CASSRDRTYEQYF.